The present T cell receptor beta chain was sequenced within a study of identical twins. General study points: Compared with unrelated sharing, twin-shared out-of-frame alpha sequences had more low-probability sequences.

This CDR3 is 14 amino acids long. V lost 5 bases and J lost 1, with 9 bases in between. Germline CDR1 is LNHDA and CDR2 is SQIVND (reference sequence). Using its own MiXCR run on the 5' RACE reads, TCRdb lists one record per CDR3 protein. The data show roughly 1.6 million distinct CDR3 sequences, with 25% to 35% seen just once and around 0.25% held by the top ten. As concerns this clonotype: Its matching antigen is unknown.

The source is a newborn girl in good health. The genes are TRBV19 and TRBJ1-5, with D uncertain. Sequenced material: cord blood. CDR3 protein: CASSEQSSNQPQHF. The CDR3 bases are TGTGCCAGTAGTGAACAGTCGAGCAATCAGCCCCAGCATTTT.